Below are 21 T cell receptor beta chains sequenced from a single sample in a study of somatic mutations in cytotoxic T cells in rheumatoid arthritis. The data were produced by immunoSEQ multiplex PCR, yet TCRdb's version contains in-frame clones alone and is incomplete. The sample lists approximately 15,000 clones; around 70% were seen once. The specimen sequenced was CD8+ T cells sorted from blood. The origin of the receptors is an adult with rheumatoid arthritis.

The chain recombines TRBV13 with TRBJ2-5; D uncertain. With the DNA end fitting TRBJ2-7 better, the J assignment may be wrong. The CDR3 extends over 14 amino acids. The germline CDR1 and CDR2 sequences are PRHDT and FYEKMQ (reference sequence). CDR3: CASSSRSLTYEQYF. CDR3 coding DNA: TGTGCCAGCAGCTCCCGTAGCTTAACCTACGAGCAGTACTTC.

The chain is built from TRBV5-4 and TRBJ1-4; no definite D call. The CDR3 consists of 16 residues. The ends were cut back, 4 bases at V and 3 bases at J, with 16 bases in the middle. Looked up from germline, CDR1 is SGHNT and CDR2 is YYREEE (reference sequence). The CDR3 sequence is CASSQVGNGANEKLFF. CDR3 nucleotides: TGTGCCAGCAGCCAAGTCGGTAACGGTGCTAATGAAAAACTGTTTTTT.

V gene TRBV29-1 combines with J gene TRBJ1-2; D remains unclear. The CDR3 has 12 residues. Per the germline V gene, CDR1 is SQVTM and CDR2 is ANQGSEA. The V end was cut by 2 bases, the J end by 4 bases, with 8 bases between. Written as DNA, the CDR3 is TGCAGCGTTGAAAGACCAATCTATGGCTACACCTTC. Its translation: CSVERPIYGYTF.

The chain carries TRBV6-4 and TRBJ2-3, with D tentatively TRBD1 (6 bases). The CDR3 has 15 residues. V was cut by 6 bases and J by 3 bases, with 16 bases left in between. Germline V gene lookup returns CDR1 MRHNA and CDR2 SNTAGT. CDR3 residues: CASSLGRGETDTQYF. The CDR3 DNA follows: TGTGCCAGCAGCCTAGGCAGGGGTGAGACAGATACGCAGTATTTT.

The rearrangement links TRBV19 to TRBJ2-2, with D maybe TRBD1 (5 bases). The CDR3 totals 14 residues. Germline-derived CDR1 and CDR2 are LNHDA and SQIVND (reference sequence). V lost 4 bases and J 4 bases, leaving 10 bases between the germline ends. The CDR3 sequence: CASSREGATGELFF. CDR3 DNA: TGTGCCAGTAGTAGGGAAGGGGCCACCGGGGAGCTGTTTTTT.

The J gene is TRBJ2-3, the V gene TRBV7-3; 15 nucleotides agree with TRBD2. There are 20 residues in the CDR3. Germline V gene lookup returns CDR1 SGHTA and CDR2 FQGTGA. V lost 0 bases to trimming and J lost 2 bases; unmatched junction nucleotides: 9. CDR3 in amino acids: CASSLTGAGTSGGTTDTQYF. The CDR3 region has the DNA TGTGCCAGCAGCTTAACAGGGGCGGGGACTAGCGGGGGGACCACAGATACGCAGTATTTT.

The V gene is TRBV15, the J gene TRBJ1-5, with D hard to call. Germline CDR1 LNHNV, CDR2 YYDKDF (reference sequence). The CDR3 is made up of 17 amino acids. V was clipped by 0 bases and J by 0 bases, with 12 bases between them. CDR3 protein: CATSRDRLLFSNQPQHF. In nucleotides, the CDR3 is TGTGCCACCAGCAGAGATCGCTTATTATTTAGCAATCAGCCCCAGCATTTT.

The CDR3 here is CASSSTGGYTF. The CDR3 bases are TGTGCCAGCAGCTCCACAGGGGGCTACACCTTC. The V gene is TRBV11-2, the J gene TRBJ1-2; maybe TRBD1 (6 bases). The CDR3 runs to 11 residues. Germline CDR1 is SGHAT and CDR2 is FQNNGV. V was shortened by 4 bases and J by 8 bases, with 8 bases between the two germline ends. Supplemented by reference TRBV11-2 and TRBJ1-2, the full variable domain reads EAGVAQSPRYKIIEKRQSVAFWCNPISGHATLYWYQQILGQGPKLLIQFQNNGVVDDSQLPKDRFSAERLKGVDSTLKIQPAKLEDSAVYLCASSSTGGYTFGSGTRLTVV.

This sequence joins TRBV7-9 and TRBJ2-2, with TRBD1 identical over 9 bases. Looked up from germline, CDR1 is SEHNR and CDR2 is FQNEAQ (reference sequence). This CDR3 region has 16 residues. J gave up 0 bases and V 4 bases, and 3 bases lay outside the gene matches. CDR3 protein: CASSSRTGANTGELFF. The DNA of the CDR3 is TGTGCCAGCAGCTCAAGGACAGGGGCGAACACCGGGGAGCTGTTTTTT.

The chain uses TRBV2 and TRBJ1-1, with D uncertain. The germline CDR1 and CDR2 sequences are SNHLY and FYNNEI. V was shortened by 2 bases and J by 2 bases, with 12 bases between the two germline ends. This CDR3 is 15 amino acids long. The CDR3: CASSERGQFNTEAFF. The CDR3 region has the DNA TGTGCCAGCAGTGAACGAGGGCAATTCAACACTGAAGCTTTCTTT.

This clone has only one observation. The J gene is TRBJ1-5, the V gene TRBV15; D ambiguous. V was clipped by 9 bases and J by 4 bases, with 10 bases between them. The CDR3 runs to 12 residues. Germline CDR1 reads LNHNV; CDR2 reads YYDKDF (reference sequence). CDR3 sequence reads: CATGEGNQPQHF. The CDR3 DNA is TGTGCCACGGGCGAGGGAAATCAGCCCCAGCATTTT.

This sequence joins TRBV30 and TRBJ2-7; possibly TRBD1 for D (5 bases). V was cut by 4 bases and J by 0 bases, with 10 bases left in between. Germline V gene data show CDR1 as GTSNPN and CDR2 as SVGIG (reference sequence). This CDR3 has 13 amino acids. CDR3 amino acids: CAWTVDNSYEQYF. The CDR3 DNA is TGTGCCTGGACTGTGGACAACTCCTACGAGCAGTACTTC.

The chain recombines TRBV27 with TRBJ1-4; D remains ambiguous. CDR1 and CDR2 (germline): MNHEY, SMNVEV (reference sequence). CDR3 length: 11 amino acids. V was cut by 6 bases and J by 8 bases, with 7 bases left in between. CDR3 in amino acids: CASSLGEKLFF. The CDR3 DNA follows: TGTGCCAGCAGCCTAGGCGAAAAACTGTTTTTT.

The rearrangement uses TRBV6-1 and TRBJ1-1; D unclear. CDR1 is MNHNS and CDR2 is SASEGT in the germline V gene. Trimming pared 6 bases from V and 5 bases from J, leaving 10 bases between. The CDR3 runs 12 residues. CDR3 sequence reads: CASSVSETEAFF. The CDR3 DNA sequence: TGTGCCAGCAGCGTCAGCGAAACTGAAGCTTTCTTT.

V usage is TRBV12-5 and J usage is TRBJ2-1; possibly TRBD1 for D (5 bases). The ends were cut back, 0 bases at V and 2 bases at J, with 17 bases in the middle. Germline CDR1 is LGHNT and CDR2 is FRNRAP. The CDR3 is 18 amino acids. The CDR3 DNA reads TGTGCTAGTGGTTTGGTCACAACCCAGGGCACAGCCTACAATGAGCAGTTCTTC. Its protein product is CASGLVTTQGTAYNEQFF.

J is TRBJ2-7 and V is TRBV7-8; a weak D match, TRBD1 (5 bases). V lost 3 bases, J lost 5 bases, and 8 bases lay in between. The germline gives CDR1 SGHVS, CDR2 FQNEAQ. The CDR3 runs 12 residues. The CDR3 loop is CASSFSRDEQYF. The DNA for the CDR3 is TGTGCCAGCAGCTTCTCCAGGGACGAGCAGTACTTC.

The rearrangement uses TRBV13 and TRBJ1-2; 8 bases map to TRBD1. Germline V gives CDR1 PRHDT, CDR2 FYEKMQ (reference sequence). The CDR3 is made up of 13 amino acids. Trimming removed 2 bases from V and 6 bases from J; junction bases left unmatched: 2. The CDR3 nucleotides are TGTGCCAGCAGCTTACAGGGGGCGCATGGCTACACCTTC. Translating gives CASSLQGAHGYTF.

The genes are TRBV29-1 and TRBJ1-2, with D perhaps TRBD1 (5 bases). The CDR3 is 13 amino acids. Trimming cost V 3 bases and J 3 bases, with 11 bases left between them. Germline V lookup: CDR1 SQVTM, CDR2 ANQGSEA. The CDR3 DNA reads TGCAGCGTTGATTCGGGGGAGGACTATGGCTACACCTTC. The encoded protein is CSVDSGEDYGYTF. Full variable domain (outside the CDR3, taken from reference TRBV29-1 and TRBJ1-2): SAVISQKPSRDICQRGTSLTIQCQVDSQVTMMFWYRQQPGQSLTLIATANQGSEATYESGFVIDKFPISRPNLTFSTLTVSNMSPEDSSIYLCSVDSGEDYGYTFGSGTRLTVV.

The V call is TRBV4-1, the J call TRBJ2-3; possibly TRBD1 or TRBD2 for D (5 bases each). Germline lookup yields CDR1 MGHRA and CDR2 YSYEKL. The V end was cut by 1 base, the J end by 6 bases, with 5 bases between. CDR3 length equals 12 residues. The CDR3 DNA is TGCGCCAGCAGCCAAGGGGGGGATACGCAGTATTTT. It codes for CASSQGGDTQYF.

As concerns this clone: Other nucleotide sequences in the sample specify the same CDR3. This chain joins TRBV6-5 and TRBJ2-3; the D is unclear. Trimming took 5 bases from V and 0 from J, leaving 9 bases between them. Germline-derived CDR1 and CDR2 are MNHEY and SVGAGI. The CDR3 has 14 amino acids. The CDR3 is CASSQMPSTDTQYF. The CDR3 region has the DNA TGTGCCAGCAGTCAGATGCCCAGCACAGATACGCAGTATTTT.

The chain has TRBV6-4 and TRBJ1-1; 7 bases are shared with TRBD1. Germline lookup yields CDR1 MRHNA and CDR2 SNTAGT. J lost 6 bases, V lost 3 bases, and 4 bases had no gene match. The CDR3 totals 13 residues. The CDR3 nucleotides read TGTGCCAGCAGTGAGGGGACAGAATCTGAAGCTTTCTTT. This codes for CASSEGTESEAFF.